These 27 T cell receptor beta chains were sequenced from one sample in a study of human T cells and chemical hapten exposure. TCRdb re-derived calls from the RACE reads in MiXCR, one entry per CDR3 protein. The data show under 100,000 distinct CDR3 sequences, roughly 10% seen once. Time point denoted: patch test 2, 6 weeks after DPC sensitization. This sample's treatment: therapeutic diphenylcyclopropenone sensitization with weekly scalp DPC. This specimen was whole blood, taken in connection with sensitization to the hapten diphenylcyclopropenone (DPC). These receptors originate from a woman aged 40 to 50 with alopecia areata. Some clones in this sample may be carry-over from other donors' samples.

This sequence joins TRBV20-1 and TRBJ2-2; no clear D. CDR3 size: 14 residues. V was clipped by 1 base and J by 2 bases, with 8 bases between them. CDR1 DFQATT and CDR2 SNEGSKA come from the germline V gene (reference sequence). CDR3 coding DNA: TGCAGTGCTAGAGGTCATTCCAACACCGGGGAGCTGTTTTTT. It translates to CSARGHSNTGELFF.

There are many counts of this clonotype. As DNA, the CDR3 is TGTGCCAGTTCCGAGAGGGGGCCCAGCGAGCAGTACTTC. As protein: CASSERGPSEQYF. The chain combines TRBV19 with TRBJ2-7, with TRBD1 matching over 7 bases. Trimming took 8 bases from V and 6 from J; bases not matched to a gene: 10. The CDR3 has 13 amino acids. CDR1 and CDR2 from the germline V gene are LNHDA and SQIVND (reference sequence).

This chain links TRBV4-3 with TRBJ2-1; 9 bases agree with TRBD2. CDR3 size: 16 residues. V lost 1 base to trimming and J lost 6 bases; unmatched junction nucleotides: 7. CDR1 and CDR2 from the germline V gene are LGHNA and YSLEER. Here the CDR3 DNA reads TGCGCCAGCAGCCAAGTTGCGGGAGGGTATAGCAATGAGCAGTTCTTC. Amino acids: CASSQVAGGYSNEQFF.

V is TRBV9 and J is TRBJ1-1; D gene ambiguous. This CDR3 spans 12 amino acids. CDR1 SGDLS and CDR2 YYNGEE come from the germline V gene. Trimming pared 4 bases from V and 1 base from J, leaving 5 bases between. CDR3 loop: CASSRPNTEAFF. The CDR3 DNA sequence: TGTGCCAGCAGCAGACCGAACACTGAAGCTTTCTTT. Supplemented by reference TRBV9 and TRBJ1-1, the full variable domain reads DSGVTQTPKHLITATGQRVTLRCSPRSGDLSVYWYQQSLDQGLQFLIQYYNGEERAKGNILERFSAQQFPDLHSELNLSSLELGDSALYFCASSRPNTEAFFGQGTRLTVV.

The table lists this clonotype with a few counts. The CDR3 region has the DNA TGTGCCAGCAGCCCAACCCCGCGGTCCTACGAGCAGTACTTC. This codes for CASSPTPRSYEQYF. The chain carries TRBV7-2 and TRBJ2-7; D is ambiguous. The germline CDR1 and CDR2 sequences are SGHTA and FQGNSA. CDR3 length: 14 amino acids. V lost 5 bases and J 1 base, leaving 12 bases between the germline ends.

The chain joins TRBV29-1 to TRBJ1-2, with TRBD1 as a possible D gene (6 bases). V was pared by 5 bases and J by 4 bases, with 14 bases between. This CDR3 spans 13 amino acids. Looked up from germline, CDR1 is SQVTM and CDR2 is ANQGSEA. CDR3 nucleotide sequence: TGCAGCGTTTCTGAGGGGGGCGCCTATGGCTACACCTTC. This gives the protein CSVSEGGAYGYTF.

The genes are TRBV29-1 and TRBJ1-3; no clear D. Germline CDR1 reads SQVTM; CDR2 reads ANQGSEA. The CDR3 is 11 amino acids. V was shortened by 6 bases and J by 0 bases, with 3 bases between the two germline ends. CDR3 amino acids: CSVNSGNTIYF. The CDR3 nucleotides read TGCAGCGTGAACTCTGGAAACACCATATATTTT.

At least ten counts were recorded for this clonotype. V gene TRBV29-1 combines with J gene TRBJ2-3; TRBD1 might be the D (6 bases). Germline values: CDR1 SQVTM, CDR2 ANQGSEA. This CDR3 has 13 amino acids. V lost 6 bases to trimming and J lost 1 base, with 11 bases between them. The CDR3 loop reads CSVAAGGTDTQYF. Written as DNA, the CDR3 is TGCAGCGTGGCGGCAGGGGGCACAGATACGCAGTATTTT.

CDR3 DNA sequence: TGTGCCAGCAGCTTAGGTCCCAGCGCCTCCTACGAGCAGTACTTC. Translating it yields CASSLGPSASYEQYF. This chain uses TRBV7-3 with TRBJ2-7; D ambiguous. CDR1 is SGHTA and CDR2 is FQGTGA in the germline V gene. With 2 bases removed from V and 0 bases from J, the gap between germline ends came to 11 bases. CDR3 length: 15 amino acids.

This rearrangement joins TRBV7-2 to TRBJ2-3; D not certain. The CDR3 consists of 14 residues. Trimming stripped 5 bases from V and 3 bases from J, with 12 bases between. CDR1 is SGHTA and CDR2 is FQGNSA in the germline V gene. CDR3 sequence reads: CASSPQPSTDTQYF. In nucleotides, the CDR3 is TGTGCCAGCAGCCCCCAACCGTCGACAGATACGCAGTATTTT.

This clonotype has a count of ten or more. This sequence joins TRBV20-1 and TRBJ1-5, with D perhaps TRBD1 (5 bases). V was pared by 3 bases and J by 4 bases, with 13 bases between. The CDR3 totals 14 residues. CDR1 and CDR2 (germline): DFQATT, SNEGSKA (reference sequence). DNA for the CDR3: TGCAGTGCTAGCCTCTTGGGGCCGAATCAGCCCCAGCATTTT. This encodes CSASLLGPNQPQHF.

The V and J genes are TRBV6-2 or TRBV6-3 and TRBJ2-2, with a possible D match to TRBD2 (7 bases). Germline V gene data show CDR1 as MNHEY and CDR2 as SVGEGT. Trimming left V 6 bases short and J 0 bases short, with 11 bases between. The CDR3 has 15 amino acids. For the CDR3, the DNA is TGTGCCAGCAGCCCGGGGGGCGCGAACACCGGGGAGCTGTTTTTT. Translating gives CASSPGGANTGELFF.

The table lists this clonotype with a few counts. The J gene is TRBJ2-1, the V gene TRBV19, with 8 bases matching TRBD1. The CDR3 totals 19 residues. V trimming: 3 bases; J trimming: 0 bases; junction bases outside the gene matches: 13. Germline CDR1 and CDR2: LNHDA and SQIVND (reference sequence). The CDR3 protein is CASSISFQGALLSYNEQFF. The CDR3 bases are TGTGCCAGTAGTATTTCGTTCCAGGGGGCGCTTCTCTCCTACAATGAGCAGTTCTTC.

This clonotype was counted at least ten times. The rearrangement joins TRBV7-2 to TRBJ2-7, with D possibly being TRBD2 (6 bases). CDR1 is SGHTA and CDR2 is FQGNSA in the germline V gene. This CDR3 is 15 amino acids long. Trimming left V 5 bases short and J 4 bases short, with 18 bases between. CDR3 residues: CASSRLTVGGYEQYF. Written as DNA, the CDR3 is TGTGCCAGCAGCCGCCTCACGGTCGGAGGGTACGAGCAGTACTTC.

This clonotype was seen repeatedly, ten times or more. The chain recombines TRBV20-1 with TRBJ2-5; possible D gene TRBD2, 6 bases. Germline values: CDR1 DFQATT, CDR2 SNEGSKA (reference sequence). The CDR3 covers 14 residues. The V gene lost 6 bases and the J gene lost 4 bases, with 18 bases spanning the gap. CDR3 protein: CSARPQGGGETQYF. The DNA of the CDR3 is TGCAGTGCCCGGCCCCAGGGAGGAGGAGAGACCCAGTACTTC.

This clonotype occurred a few times. J is TRBJ2-3 and V is TRBV20-1; possible D gene TRBD1, 5 bases. V lost 5 bases, J lost 0 bases, and 15 bases lay in between. The CDR3 spans 15 residues. CDR1 and CDR2 (germline): DFQATT, SNEGSKA (reference sequence). CDR3 in DNA: TGCAGTGCTGCCTACCCGACAGCTAGCACAGATACGCAGTATTTT. Amino acid sequence: CSAAYPTASTDTQYF.

The V call is TRBV29-1, the J call TRBJ2-7; D is perhaps TRBD1 (5 bases). The CDR3 is 11 amino acids. Trimming shortened V by 4 bases and J by 2 bases, and 6 bases separated the two germline ends. Germline V lookup: CDR1 SQVTM, CDR2 ANQGSEA. CDR3 sequence: CSVGQTYEQYF. DNA for the CDR3: TGCAGCGTTGGACAGACCTACGAGCAGTACTTC.

This clonotype occurred many times. The chain couples TRBV7-2 to TRBJ2-3; 10 nucleotides line up with TRBD2. The CDR3 covers 20 residues. From germline, CDR1 is SGHTA and CDR2 FQGNSA. V dropped 7 bases and J dropped 7; count of bases not matched to a gene: 26. The CDR3 DNA is TGTGCCAGCACAGGATCGGCCAGGAGAGAGCGGGAGGGCCTGAGAAATACGCAGTATTTT. This gives the protein CASTGSARREREGLRNTQYF.

In its sample, this clonotype was seen many times. The J gene is TRBJ1-5, the V gene TRBV7-9; D unclear. Germline CDR1 reads SEHNR; CDR2 reads FQNEAQ (reference sequence). CDR3 size: 15 residues. V lost 4 bases to trimming and J lost 2 bases, with 12 bases between them. In DNA form, the CDR3 reads TGTGCCAGCAGCTCATCCCGTTTCGGCAATCAGCCCCAGCATTTT. This sequence encodes CASSSSRFGNQPQHF.

The genes are TRBV6-5 and TRBJ2-3; D uncertain. From germline, CDR1 is MNHEY and CDR2 SVGAGI. V dropped 0 bases and J dropped 5 bases, with 9 bases sitting between them. The CDR3 runs to 14 residues. CDR3 nucleotides: TGTGCCAGCAGTTACTCGAAGGCCCAAGATACGCAGTATTTT. Protein sequence: CASSYSKAQDTQYF.

The chain is built from TRBV6-2 or TRBV6-3 and TRBJ2-2; 7 nucleotides line up with TRBD1. The CDR3 sequence is 15 residues long. Per germline, CDR1 MNHEY and CDR2 SVGEGT. The ends lost 10 bases at V and 5 bases at J; junction bases unmatched: 13. The CDR3 DNA sequence: TGTGCCACCTGGACAGGCGGACTTAAAACCGGGGAGCTGTTTTTT. Its translation is CATWTGGLKTGELFF.

This clonotype was seen a handful of times. The chain links TRBV15 to TRBJ2-3; TRBD2 matches 12 bases. Germline V gives CDR1 LNHNV, CDR2 YYDKDF (reference sequence). This CDR3 region has 17 residues. With V trimmed by 4 bases and J by 3 bases, 8 bases remained unmatched. The CDR3 nucleotides are TGTGCCACCAGCACGACCTGGACTAGCGGGACAACAGATACGCAGTATTTT. Encoded protein: CATSTTWTSGTTDTQYF. The variable domain in full, with the rest retrieved from reference TRBV15 and TRBJ2-3, is DAMVIQNPRYQVTQFGKPVTLSCSQTLNHNVMYWYQQKSSQAPKLLFHYYDKDFNNEADTPDNFQSRRPNTSFCFLDIRSPGLGDTAMYLCATSTTWTSGTTDTQYFGPGTRLTVL.

This clonotype was seen many times. The chain uses TRBV14 and TRBJ1-1; D gene ambiguous. V lost 1 base to trimming and J lost 0 bases, with 3 bases between them. This CDR3 is 13 amino acids long. The V gene's germline CDR1 is SGHDN and CDR2 FVKESK. CDR3 region: CASSQGMNTEAFF. CDR3 sequence (DNA): TGTGCCAGCAGCCAAGGGATGAACACTGAAGCTTTCTTT.

This clonotype was picked up a small number of times. The genes are TRBV7-9 and TRBJ2-1; a possible D gene is TRBD1 (6 bases). CDR1 SEHNR and CDR2 FQNEAQ come from the germline V gene (reference sequence). The CDR3 runs to 15 residues. Trimming pared 1 base from V and 3 bases from J, leaving 10 bases between. CDR3 in DNA: TGTGCCAGCAGCTTAGTGGGGGCCAACTACAATGAGCAGTTCTTC. Encoded protein: CASSLVGANYNEQFF.

The chain combines TRBV7-2 with TRBJ1-2; D unclear. The CDR3 spans 13 residues. The V end was cut by 5 bases, the J end by 4 bases, with 11 bases between. Germline assignment: CDR1 SGHTA and CDR2 FQGNSA. The CDR3 is CASSPRKVYGYTF. The CDR3 DNA reads as TGTGCCAGCAGCCCACGGAAAGTCTATGGCTACACCTTC.

The sample holds many counts of this clonotype. This chain links TRBV2 with TRBJ2-3; 7 bases fit TRBD1. With 8 bases clipped from V and 0 bases from J, the junction kept 8 bases outside the gene matches. The germline V gene encodes CDR1 SNHLY and CDR2 FYNNEI. The CDR3 extends over 15 amino acids. The CDR3 reads CASRQQGISTDTQYF. DNA of the CDR3: TGTGCCAGCCGCCAACAGGGGATTAGCACAGATACGCAGTATTTT.

This clonotype was seen at least ten times. The chain uses TRBV27 and TRBJ1-5; no firm D call. The CDR3 runs 12 residues. Looked up from germline, CDR1 is MNHEY and CDR2 is SMNVEV (reference sequence). V lost 3 bases, J lost 3 bases, and 3 bases lay in between. The CDR3 sequence: CASSFINQPQHF. The CDR3 DNA sequence: TGTGCCAGCAGTTTCATCAATCAGCCCCAGCATTTT.